The 31 T cell receptor beta chains below come from one sample, sequenced in a study of tissue T cells after allogeneic stem cell transplantation. TCRdb's table, derived via immunoSEQ multiplex PCR, lists solely in-frame clones and lacks some. Of approximately 3,000 clones listed, over 40% are singletons. Time point noted: mouse harvest day 14 after allogeneic transplant. The graft held 10^6 splenic CD5+ T cells and 10^7 T-cell-depleted bone marrow cells. The sequencing input was gut tissue. The receptors shown here come from a female BALB/c mouse given C57BL/6 T cells with graft-versus-host disease after an allogeneic hematopoietic cell transplant.

This clone was counted a single time. Mouse names are used for the genes. The read gets to within 1 residue of the CDR3 end, and the germline J gene fills in the rest. The chain couples TRBV13-3 to TRBJ2-4; TRBD1 is a possible D gene (8 bases). V lost 1 base and J lost 8, with 14 bases in between. CDR1 NNHDY and CDR2 SYVADS come from the germline V gene. CDR3 length equals 14 residues. The covered CDR3 bases are TGTGCCAGCAGTGATAAGGGGGGGACAGGCACCTTGTAC. It is translated as CASSDKGGTGTLY. The whole CDR3 protein reads CASSDKGGTGTLYF.

This clone has a handful of counts. All gene names here are mouse names. The missing CDR3 end, 1 residue past where the read stops, is filled in from the germline J gene. The chain uses TRBV12-1 and TRBJ1-2; the match to TRBD1 covers 8 bases. Trimming removed 3 bases from V and 0 bases from J; junction bases left unmatched: 8. The CDR3 consists of 16 residues. Per germline, CDR1 SGHSN and CDR2 HYEKVE. The CDR3 DNA, read in part, is TGTGCCAGCTCTTCCTACAGGGGGGCCTCAAACTCCGACTACACC. As protein: CASSSYRGASNSDYT. From start to end, the CDR3 is CASSSYRGASNSDYTF.

A word on this clone: Here the gene names and germline are mouse. The CDR3 is CASSRGQTSYNSPLYF. CDR3 bases read: TGTGCCAGCAGTCGCGGACAGACTTCCTATAATTCGCCCCTCTAC. The gene calls are TRBV26 and TRBJ1-6, with D tentatively TRBD1 (6 bases). The read halts 1 residue ahead of the CDR3 end, with the missing end drawn from the germline J gene. TRBJ1-6 is an open reading frame, and its role is uncertain. This CDR3 comprises 16 residues. The V end lost 4 bases, the J end lost 0 bases, and 10 bases lay between the germline ends. Germline V gene data show CDR1 as KGHPV and CDR2 as FQNQEV (reference sequence).

About this clone: Mouse gene names apply. Read data end 1 residue before the CDR3 end; the end is taken from the germline J gene. This chain links TRBV26 with TRBJ2-5; tentatively, D is TRBD1 (6 bases). Germline V CDR1 and CDR2: KGHPV, FQNQEV (reference sequence). This CDR3 is built from 13 residues. The V and J ends lost 5 bases and 4 bases respectively, with 10 bases between them. The CDR3 DNA, read in part, is TGTGCCAGCAGTATCAGGACAGAAGACACCCAGTAC. Translated: CASSIRTEDTQY. The CDR3 in its entirety is CASSIRTEDTQYF.

Worth noting for this clone: Mouse gene names apply. The read ends 1 residue before the CDR3 terminus; that terminus is restored from the germline J gene. The V gene is TRBV26, the J gene TRBJ2-7, with a tentative D call TRBD1 (6 bases). Trimming stripped 4 bases from V and 4 bases from J, with 8 bases between. The V gene's germline CDR1 is KGHPV and CDR2 FQNQEV (reference sequence). The CDR3 is made up of 12 amino acids. The CDR3 sequence: CASSPTGYEQYF. The CDR3 DNA, read in part, is TGTGCCAGCAGTCCCACAGGGTATGAACAGTAC.

Turning to this clone: Genes and germline come from the mouse. The CDR3 end is not reached by the read, which stops 1 residue before it; the germline J gene fills it in. The V call is TRBV3, the J call TRBJ2-7; 7 bases are a match to TRBD1. Trimming took 4 bases from V and 5 from J; bases not matched to a gene: 2. From germline, CDR1 is SNHLY and CDR2 FYNGKV (reference sequence). The CDR3 is 12 residues long. The CDR3 here is CASSSTGNEQYF. CDR3 bases read: TGTGCCAGCAGCTCGACAGGGAATGAACAGTAC.

A note on this clone: These gene names are mouse names. The read falls 1 residue short of the CDR3 end, and the missing part is taken from the germline J gene. The chain has TRBV29 and TRBJ2-1; TRBD1 might be the D (5 bases). CDR3 length equals 13 residues. Germline lookup yields CDR1 MSHET and CDR2 SYDVDS. V dropped 5 bases and J dropped 1 base, with 6 bases sitting between them. The covered CDR3 bases are TGTGCTAGCAGTCAGGGAAACTATGCTGAGCAGTTC. This gives the protein CASSQGNYAEQF. Given in full, the CDR3 is CASSQGNYAEQFF.

Turning to this clone: The genes are named according to mouse. Sequencing ends 1 residue short of the CDR3 end; the germline J gene provides the rest. This chain connects TRBV3 to TRBJ2-5; D possibly corresponds to TRBD1 (6 bases). Per germline, CDR1 SNHLY and CDR2 FYNGKV (reference sequence). V was trimmed by 5 bases and J by 2 bases, leaving 11 bases between them. CDR3 size: 14 residues. CDR3 amino acids: CASSPWDIQDTQYF. Incomplete CDR3 DNA: TGTGCCAGCAGCCCTTGGGACATCCAAGACACCCAGTAC.

Note on this clone: Gene names are the mouse ones. The read halts 1 residue ahead of the CDR3 end, with the missing end drawn from the germline J gene. V and J are TRBV13-1 and TRBJ2-5; 8 bases agree with TRBD2. This CDR3 has 14 residues. Germline trimming cut 2 bases from V and 11 bases from J; bases unmatched to any gene: 10. The germline CDR1 and CDR2 sequences are NSHNY and SYGAGN. CDR3: CASSEGTGGFDQYF. The part of the CDR3 DNA that was read is TGTGCCAGCAGTGAAGGGACTGGCGGTTTTGACCAGTAC.

This clone is a singleton in its sample. The gene names given are mouse names. The read ends 1 residue before the CDR3 terminus; that terminus is restored from the germline J gene. The chain couples TRBV12-1 to TRBJ1-1, with D uncertain. CDR1 is SGHSN and CDR2 is HYEKVE in the germline V gene. The V and J ends lost 2 bases and 0 bases respectively, with 6 bases between them. This CDR3 has 13 amino acids. The covered CDR3 bases are TGTGCCAGCTCTCGCAATGCAAACACAGAAGTCTTC. Encoded protein: CASSRNANTEVF. The CDR3 in full is CASSRNANTEVFF.

Regarding this clone: Each gene name is a mouse one. The read is 1 residue too short to cover the CDR3 end, so that end is filled in from the germline J gene. The chain employs TRBV12-1 and TRBJ2-1, with 9 bases that match TRBD2. V shed 0 bases, J shed 7 bases, and the junction held 6 bases outside the gene matches. Per germline, CDR1 SGHSN and CDR2 HYEKVE. This CDR3 contains 15 residues. The sequenced part of the CDR3 DNA is TGTGCCAGCTCTCTCTGGGGGGGCGCGAGGGCTGAGCAGTTC. It is translated as CASSLWGGARAEQF. The full-length CDR3 reads as CASSLWGGARAEQFF. The full variable domain, completed using reference TRBV12-1 and TRBJ2-1, is DSGVVQSPRHIIKEKGGRSVLTCIPISGHSNVVWYQQTLGKELKFLIQHYEKVERDKGFLPSRFSVQQFDDYHSEMNMSALELEDSAMYFCASSLWGGARAEQFFGPGTRLTVL.

Of note for this clone: Gene names are the mouse ones. The CDR3 is cut off 1 residue early in the read; its end comes from the germline J gene. The V and J genes are TRBV3 and TRBJ1-3; D possibly corresponds to TRBD1 (5 bases). V was pared by 5 bases and J by 3 bases, with 11 bases between. Per the germline V gene, CDR1 is SNHLY and CDR2 is FYNGKV (reference sequence). This CDR3 comprises 14 residues. CDR3 sequence reads: CASSERGGGNTLYF. The sequenced part of the CDR3 DNA is TGTGCCAGCAGCGAGAGGGGTGGTGGAAATACGCTCTAT.

A note on this clone: Mouse names are used for the genes. The read ends 1 residue early relative to the CDR3; the germline J gene fills the gap. The genes are TRBV26 and TRBJ2-4, with 9 bases aligning to TRBD2. Germline trimming cut 2 bases from V and 3 bases from J; bases unmatched to any gene: 6. Per the germline V gene, CDR1 is KGHPV and CDR2 is FQNQEV (reference sequence). This CDR3 contains 16 residues. The CDR3 region is CASSLGWGGRQNTLYF. CDR3 DNA (partial): TGTGCCAGCAGTCTGGGCTGGGGGGGAAGACAAAACACCTTGTAC.

Concerning this clone itself: Gene names and germline match the mouse. The CDR3 goes on 1 residue after the read ends, and that part is filled in from the germline J gene. J is TRBJ2-3 and V is TRBV26; no clear D. The CDR3 loop spans 14 amino acids. V lost 2 bases and J lost 4, with 10 bases in between. Per the germline V gene, CDR1 is KGHPV and CDR2 is FQNQEV (reference sequence). The chain's CDR3 is CASSLGQVSETLYF. The covered CDR3 bases are TGTGCCAGCAGTCTGGGGCAGGTCTCAGAAACGCTGTAT.

This clone has just a few counts. Gene names refer to mouse genes. Coverage ceases 1 residue before the CDR3 finishes, and the germline J gene fills in the end. The chain couples TRBV3 to TRBJ1-3; 7 bases match TRBD1. The CDR3 consists of 15 residues. After removal of 0 bases from V and 2 bases from J, the junction contained 1 base not matched to a gene. The germline CDR1 and CDR2 sequences are SNHLY and FYNGKV (reference sequence). The covered CDR3 bases are TGTGCCAGCAGCTTAGCGCAGGGGGCTGGAAATACGCTCTAT. Translated: CASSLAQGAGNTLY. The whole CDR3 protein is CASSLAQGAGNTLYF.

Remarks on this clone: Genes and germline are mouse. Read coverage stops 1 residue before the CDR3 terminus; the germline J gene supplies the remainder. The rearrangement links TRBV26 to TRBJ1-1; 8 positions agree with TRBD1. This CDR3 has 13 amino acids. V was pared by 2 bases and J by 5 bases, with 1 base of the junction left unmatched. Germline values: CDR1 KGHPV, CDR2 FQNQEV (reference sequence). The CDR3 here is CASSLDRGTEVFF. The part of the CDR3 DNA that was read is TGTGCCAGCAGTCTGGACAGGGGAACAGAAGTCTTC.

About this clone itself: All gene names here are mouse names. The missing CDR3 end, 1 residue past where the read stops, is filled in from the germline J gene. The chain uses TRBV13-1 and TRBJ1-1; TRBD1 matches at 10 bases. Trimming at V came to 5 bases and at J to 3 bases, leaving 1 base not matched to a gene. This CDR3 has 13 amino acids. Germline V gives CDR1 NSHNY, CDR2 SYGAGN. The CDR3: CASRTGGDTEVFF. CDR3 bases read: TGTGCCAGCAGGACAGGGGGCGACACAGAAGTCTTC.

Remarks on this clone: Mouse gene names and germline throughout. The read comes to an end 1 residue before the CDR3 does, leaving the germline J gene to fill in the end. J is TRBJ1-3 and V is TRBV26; D is uncertain. Between the trimmed V and J ends, which lost 0 bases and 0 bases, there was a span of 3 bases. The CDR3 sequence is 14 residues long. Germline V gene lookup returns CDR1 KGHPV and CDR2 FQNQEV (reference sequence). The sequenced CDR3 bases are TGTGCCAGCAGTCTGTCCAGTTCTGGAAATACGCTCTAT. As protein: CASSLSSSGNTLY. The whole CDR3 reads CASSLSSSGNTLYF. Full variable domain (remainder filled in from reference TRBV26 and TRBJ1-3): NSKVIQTPRYLVKGQGQKAKMRCIPEKGHPVVFWYQQNKNNEFKFLINFQNQEVLQQIDMTEKRFSAECPSNSPCSLEIQSSEAGDSALYLCASSLSSSGNTLYFGEGSRLIVV.

This clone came up once. Gene labels here are mouse ones. From the germline J gene comes the end of the CDR3, since the read stops 1 residue before it. The chain combines TRBV16 with TRBJ1-4; D remains unclear. V was pared by 5 bases and J by 0 bases, with 10 bases between. Per germline, CDR1 SGHSA and CDR2 FRNQAP. The CDR3 contains 15 residues. The sequenced CDR3 bases are TGTGCAAGCAGCCCCGGGGTCTTTTCCAACGAAAGATTATTT. It translates to CASSPGVFSNERLF. The whole CDR3 sequence is CASSPGVFSNERLFF.

In its sample, this clone is large. Gene names and germline match the mouse. The read finishes 1 residue shy of the CDR3 end, and the germline J gene is used to complete it. The chain employs TRBV26 and TRBJ2-1; D unclear. Germline V gene data show CDR1 as KGHPV and CDR2 as FQNQEV (reference sequence). CDR3 length equals 11 residues. The V end lost 6 bases, the J end lost 7 bases, and 7 bases lay between the germline ends. The covered CDR3 bases are TGTGCCAGCAGCCTAGGGGCTGAGCAGTTC. Translated, it gives CASSLGAEQF. The whole CDR3 reads CASSLGAEQFF.

This clone was picked up a small number of times. Gene names and germline match the mouse. The read finishes 1 residue shy of the CDR3 end, and the germline J gene is used to complete it. V gene TRBV5 combines with J gene TRBJ2-7; TRBD1 might be the D (5 bases). The germline CDR1 and CDR2 sequences are LGHNA and YNLKQL (reference sequence). V was pared by 4 bases and J by 6 bases, with 10 bases between. The CDR3 has 12 residues. This chain's CDR3 is CASSPQGLEQYF. The covered CDR3 bases are TGTGCCAGCAGCCCCCAGGGTCTTGAACAGTAC.

Of note for this clone: These gene names are mouse names. The CDR3 end lies 1 residue beyond the end of the read and is filled in from the germline J gene. The V call is TRBV2, the J call TRBJ2-7; 9 bases fit TRBD2. Per the germline V gene, CDR1 is LGHNA and CDR2 is YSYQKL. With 4 bases clipped from V and 4 bases from J, the junction kept 2 bases outside the gene matches. This CDR3 is built from 13 residues. The part of the CDR3 DNA that was read is TGTGCCAGCAGCCGGGACTGGGTTTATGAACAGTAC. This gives the protein CASSRDWVYEQY. The CDR3 in full is CASSRDWVYEQYF.

Comment on this clone: Mouse gene names and germline throughout. Incomplete CDR3 DNA: TGTGCCAGCAGTATACGGGCGGGGGGCTATAATTCGCCCCTCTAC. Translated, it gives CASSIRAGGYNSPLY. The complete CDR3 reads CASSIRAGGYNSPLYF. The chain links TRBV19 to TRBJ1-6; D may be TRBD1 (5 bases). Read data end 1 residue before the CDR3 end; the end is taken from the germline J gene. TRBJ1-6 is known as an ORF, though its function is uncertain. Trimming took off 1 base at V and 3 bases at J, with 11 bases between the two ends. The germline V gene encodes CDR1 FNHDT and CDR2 SITEND (reference sequence). The CDR3 is 16 amino acids.

About this clone: All gene names here are mouse names. Read data end 1 residue before the CDR3 end; the end is taken from the germline J gene. J is TRBJ1-2 and V is TRBV26, with TRBD1 as a possible D gene (5 bases). Per the germline V gene, CDR1 is KGHPV and CDR2 is FQNQEV (reference sequence). The CDR3 runs to 13 residues. Trimming stripped 4 bases from V and 2 bases from J, with 8 bases between. The CDR3 here is CASSQRQNSDYTF. The covered CDR3 bases are TGTGCCAGCAGTCAGAGACAGAACTCCGACTACACC.

Of note for this clone: Mouse names are used for the genes. The read ends 1 residue before the CDR3 terminus; that terminus is restored from the germline J gene. The chain combines TRBV26 with TRBJ1-1, with 7 nucleotides matching TRBD1. Germline assignment: CDR1 KGHPV and CDR2 FQNQEV (reference sequence). V trimming: 6 bases; J trimming: 3 bases; junction bases outside the gene matches: 4. This CDR3 has 13 amino acids. Here the CDR3 reads CASSPGQYTEVFF. Partial CDR3 DNA: TGTGCCAGCAGCCCGGGACAGTACACAGAAGTCTTC.

As for this clone: Gene names and germline refer to mouse. The read falls 1 residue short of the CDR3 end, and the missing part is taken from the germline J gene. The chain is built from TRBV12-2 and TRBJ2-4; the D is unclear. This CDR3 is 13 amino acids long. V was trimmed by 1 base and J by 2 bases, leaving 6 bases between them. In germline, CDR1 is SGHLS, CDR2 HYDKME. CDR3 DNA, as far as it was read: TGTGCCAGCTCTCTTGACAATCAAAACACCTTGTAC. Amino acid sequence: CASSLDNQNTLY. The whole CDR3 sequence is CASSLDNQNTLYF.

The table lists this clone with a few counts. The gene names given are mouse names. Coverage ceases 1 residue before the CDR3 finishes, and the germline J gene fills in the end. The chain has TRBV1 and TRBJ2-7; 11 nucleotides align to TRBD2. The CDR3 length is 14 residues. The germline gives CDR1 NSQYPW, CDR2 LRSPGD (reference sequence). The V segment lost 3 bases and the J segment 3 bases; nucleotides outside the gene matches: 1. CDR3: CTCSAGTGGYEQYF. The part of the CDR3 DNA that was read is TGCACCTGCAGTGCGGGGACTGGGGGCTATGAACAGTAC.

Notes on this clone: Germline and genes here are mouse. The read falls 1 residue short of the CDR3 end, and the missing part is taken from the germline J gene. V is TRBV16 and J is TRBJ1-1; D unclear. The ends were cut back, 1 base at V and 0 bases at J, with 6 bases in the middle. In germline, CDR1 is SGHSA, CDR2 FRNQAP. The CDR3 runs 14 residues. The CDR3 DNA, read in part, is TGTGCAAGCAGCTTAGGGTCAACAAACACAGAAGTCTTC. Its translation is CASSLGSTNTEVF. The entire CDR3 protein is CASSLGSTNTEVFF.

In the case of this clone: Germline and genes here are mouse. The missing CDR3 end, 1 residue past where the read stops, is filled in from the germline J gene. The chain is built from TRBV26 and TRBJ1-1, with D possibly matching TRBD1 (6 bases). Germline lookup yields CDR1 KGHPV and CDR2 FQNQEV (reference sequence). The V and J ends lost 1 base and 1 base respectively, with 10 bases between them. This CDR3 has 15 residues. This chain's CDR3 is CASSLWGGGNTEVFF. The sequenced CDR3 bases are TGTGCCAGCAGTCTGTGGGGAGGGGGAAACACAGAAGTCTTC.

Concerning this clone: The gene symbols are mouse symbols. The CDR3 here is CASSPGLGIAEQFF. Partial CDR3 DNA: TGTGCCAGCTCCCCAGGACTGGGGATTGCTGAGCAGTTC. The chain carries TRBV12-1 and TRBJ2-1, with 9 bases that match TRBD2. Read coverage stops 1 residue before the CDR3 terminus; the germline J gene supplies the remainder. The CDR3 spans 14 residues. Losses at the gene ends were 4 bases for V and 6 bases for J; bases not matched to a gene: 6. Germline V gene data show CDR1 as SGHSN and CDR2 as HYEKVE.

By share, this clone counts as medium-sized. Mouse names are used for the genes. The read stops 1 residue short of the end of the CDR3; the missing end is completed from the germline J gene. The genes are TRBV12-1 and TRBJ1-4; D is unclear. Germline-derived CDR1 and CDR2 are SGHSN and HYEKVE. This CDR3 contains 14 residues. Trimming stripped 0 bases from V and 0 bases from J, with 4 bases between. The CDR3 protein is CASSLGVSNERLFF. CDR3 DNA (partial): TGTGCCAGCTCTCTCGGGGTTTCCAACGAAAGATTATTT. The full variable domain, rest sourced from reference TRBV12-1 and TRBJ1-4, is DSGVVQSPRHIIKEKGGRSVLTCIPISGHSNVVWYQQTLGKELKFLIQHYEKVERDKGFLPSRFSVQQFDDYHSEMNMSALELEDSAMYFCASSLGVSNERLFFGHGTKLSVL.